The 29 T cell receptor beta chains below were found in one sample sequenced in a study of response to subunit inactivated influenza vaccine. TCRdb reanalysed the RT-PCR reads using MiXCR and keeps one entry per CDR3 protein. In the table there are roughly 760,000 distinct CDR3 sequences, 20% to 25% of which are singletons. Sequencing was performed on PBMCs from blood, taken around 5 days after vaccination. Source of these receptors: a man aged 50 or older who received an inactivated influenza vaccine.

The sample holds a few counts of this clonotype. This chain uses TRBV3-1 with TRBJ1-1, with D perhaps TRBD1 (5 bases). The V gene's germline CDR1 is LGHDT and CDR2 YNNKEL (reference sequence). This CDR3 spans 11 amino acids. Trimming cost V 0 bases and J 10 bases, with 6 bases left between them. The CDR3 sequence: CASSQDGGAFF. The CDR3, as DNA: TGTGCCAGCAGCCAAGATGGGGGAGCTTTCTTT.

This clonotype has more than one count but fewer than ten. The V and J genes are TRBV25-1 and TRBJ2-3; no reliable D call. Germline assignment: CDR1 MGHDK and CDR2 SYGVNS. This CDR3 is 13 amino acids long. The V and J ends lost 7 bases and 4 bases respectively, with 12 bases between them. The CDR3 reads CASTQGGPDTQYF. The CDR3 DNA follows: TGTGCCAGCACCCAAGGTGGACCAGATACGCAGTATTTT. Full variable domain (remainder filled in from reference TRBV25-1 and TRBJ2-3): EADIYQTPRYLVIGTGKKITLECSQTMGHDKMYWYQQDPGMELHLIHYSYGVNSTEKGDLSSESTVSRIRTEHFPLTLESARPSHTSQYLCASTQGGPDTQYFGPGTRLTVL.

The chain couples TRBV6-1 to TRBJ1-3, with D uncertain. Germline V gives CDR1 MNHNS, CDR2 SASEGT. Between the trimmed V and J ends, which lost 1 base and 8 bases, there was a span of 9 bases. CDR3 length equals 13 residues. The CDR3 here is CASSEGPGDTIYF. The CDR3 bases are TGTGCCAGCAGTGAAGGTCCCGGGGACACCATATATTTT.

V and J are TRBV12-3 or TRBV12-4 and TRBJ1-2, with 10 positions matching TRBD1. CDR3 size: 14 residues. V lost 5 bases to trimming and J lost 4 bases; unmatched junction nucleotides: 4. The CDR3 reads CASSGTGVSYGYTF. For the CDR3, the DNA is TGTGCCAGCAGTGGGACAGGGGTGTCCTATGGCTACACCTTC.

This clonotype was recorded many times. The J gene is TRBJ2-1, the V gene TRBV10-3; 10 nucleotides agree with TRBD2. CDR1 is ENHRY, CDR2 SYGVKD, per germline. This CDR3 has 15 amino acids. V dropped 5 bases and J dropped 4; count of bases not matched to a gene: 5. CDR3 protein: CAISLTSGEYNEQFF. CDR3 bases: TGTGCCATCAGTCTAACTAGCGGGGAGTACAATGAGCAGTTCTTC.

The chain couples TRBV7-8 to TRBJ1-5, with D possibly matching TRBD1 (5 bases). Germline values: CDR1 SGHVS, CDR2 FQNEAQ. The CDR3 is 17 residues long. V was clipped by 0 bases and J by 0 bases, with 12 bases between them. The CDR3 DNA reads TGTGCCAGCAGCTTAGCTTGGGGCAGGGTTAGCAATCAGCCCCAGCATTTT. Protein sequence: CASSLAWGRVSNQPQHF.

This clonotype turned up a few times. The chain carries TRBV6-5 and TRBJ2-1; D is unclear. Trimming left V 5 bases short and J 9 bases short, with 11 bases between. The germline V gene encodes CDR1 MNHEY and CDR2 SVGAGI. The CDR3 is 12 residues long. The CDR3 region has the DNA TGTGCCAGCAGTCGGAATCCGGCTGAGCAGTTCTTC. Translating gives CASSRNPAEQFF.

This chain joins TRBV29-1 and TRBJ2-1; 10 bases agree with TRBD2. The CDR3 runs to 14 residues. Germline lookup yields CDR1 SQVTM and CDR2 ANQGSEA. V was clipped by 4 bases and J by 3 bases; unmatched bases: 3. CDR3 loop: CSVGRTSGYNEQFF. DNA of the CDR3: TGCAGCGTTGGACGGACTAGCGGCTACAATGAGCAGTTCTTC.

This clonotype was observed a few times. V and J are TRBV6-5 and TRBJ2-5; D remains ambiguous. Germline loops: CDR1 MNHEY, CDR2 SVGAGI. The CDR3 consists of 15 residues. The germline V and J ends were trimmed by 0 bases and 2 bases, with 10 bases remaining between them. The CDR3 DNA sequence: TGTGCCAGCAGTTACTCTTACCGGTTGCAAGAGACCCAGTACTTC. Translating gives CASSYSYRLQETQYF.

This clonotype was detected only once. The V call is TRBV6-5, the J call TRBJ2-7, with D possibly TRBD1 on 6 matching bases. V lost 4 bases and J 1 base, leaving 26 bases between the germline ends. The V gene's germline CDR1 is MNHEY and CDR2 SVGAGI. This CDR3 has 19 residues. Here the CDR3 reads CASSSPGQGPIIRSYEQYF. The CDR3 DNA reads as TGTGCCAGCAGTTCCCCCGGGCAGGGGCCTATAATCCGATCCTACGAGCAGTACTTC.

This clonotype has only a few counts. CDR3 nucleotide sequence: TGTGCCAGCAGTGATTTGACTAGGGCGACGAACATTCAGTACTTC. It encodes CASSDLTRATNIQYF. This sequence joins TRBV25-1 and TRBJ2-4; D might be TRBD2 (6 bases). The germline CDR1 and CDR2 sequences are MGHDK and SYGVNS. The V end was cut by 3 bases, the J end by 7 bases, with 16 bases between. The CDR3 sequence is 15 residues long.

This chain joins TRBV29-1 and TRBJ1-6; TRBD1 aligns across 7 bases. Trimming cost V 5 bases and J 7 bases; bases outside gene matches: 5. The CDR3 spans 13 residues. The V gene's germline CDR1 is SQVTM and CDR2 ANQGSEA. CDR3 DNA: TGCAGCGTTAGACAGGGTAGCAATTCACCCCTCCACTTT. This gives the protein CSVRQGSNSPLHF.

The genes are TRBV3-1 and TRBJ2-3, with D possibly TRBD2 on 6 matching bases. This CDR3 is built from 15 residues. Germline CDR1 is LGHDT and CDR2 is YNNKEL (reference sequence). Trimming cost V 2 bases and J 10 bases, with 19 bases left between them. CDR3 nucleotide sequence: TGTGCCAGCAGCCAACGCGGGACGACCTCTTGGGCGCAGTATTTT. Translating gives CASSQRGTTSWAQYF.

The chain recombines TRBV28 with TRBJ2-3, with D possibly called TRBD1 or TRBD2 (6 bases each). Between the trimmed V and J ends, which lost 6 bases and 3 bases, there was a span of 19 bases. The germline gives CDR1 MDHEN, CDR2 SYDVKM. CDR3 length: 16 amino acids. In DNA form, the CDR3 reads TGTGCCAGCAGCTCCAGAAGGAGGGGGAGGACAGATACGCAGTATTTT. Amino acid sequence: CASSSRRRGRTDTQYF. The full variable domain, rest sourced from reference TRBV28 and TRBJ2-3, is DVKVTQSSRYLVKRTGEKVFLECVQDMDHENMFWYRQDPGLGLRLIYFSYDVKMKEKGDIPEGYSVSREKKERFSLILESASTNQTSMYLCASSSRRRGRTDTQYFGPGTRLTVL.

This clonotype was detected a few times. The V gene is TRBV4-2, the J gene TRBJ2-3, with 10 positions matching TRBD1. Germline V lookup: CDR1 LGHNA, CDR2 YNFKEQ. The CDR3 loop spans 17 amino acids. Unmatched junction bases numbered 3, after V lost 0 bases and J lost 0 bases. The CDR3 protein is CASSQETGGYSTDTQYF. The CDR3 bases are TGTGCCAGCAGCCAAGAGACAGGGGGCTATAGCACAGATACGCAGTATTTT.

This clonotype was seen a few times. The V and J genes are TRBV5-1 and TRBJ2-7; D might be TRBD1 or TRBD2, each matching 5 bases. Trimming took 5 bases from V and 4 from J, leaving 13 bases between them. CDR3 length: 13 amino acids. The V gene's germline CDR1 is SGHRS and CDR2 YFSETQ. CDR3: CASRPGTTYEQYF. CDR3 nucleotide sequence: TGCGCCAGCAGACCCGGGACGACATACGAGCAGTACTTC.

This clonotype was seen only once. The rearrangement uses TRBV4-2 and TRBJ2-1; 8 bases match TRBD2. This CDR3 is built from 15 residues. Germline loops: CDR1 LGHNA, CDR2 YNFKEQ. Trimming at V came to 3 bases and at J to 5 bases, leaving 6 bases not matched to a gene. The CDR3 protein is CASSQGGGLNNEQFF. CDR3 nucleotide sequence: TGTGCCAGCAGCCAGGGCGGGGGGCTGAACAATGAGCAGTTCTTC.

This clonotype was counted at least ten times. J is TRBJ2-7 and V is TRBV7-2; 8 bases line up with TRBD1. This CDR3 is 13 amino acids long. The V and J ends lost 5 bases and 3 bases, in that order; junction bases with no gene match: 3. Germline CDR1 is SGHTA and CDR2 is FQGNSA. The CDR3 sequence is CASSDRGRYEQYF. CDR3 coding DNA: TGTGCCAGCAGCGACAGGGGCCGCTACGAGCAGTACTTC.

Only a few counts were recorded for this clonotype. This sequence joins TRBV7-2 and TRBJ1-2, with a weak D call TRBD1 (5 bases). The germline gives CDR1 SGHTA, CDR2 FQGNSA. The CDR3 sequence is 13 residues long. Trimming removed 6 bases from V and 5 bases from J, with 13 bases in between. CDR3 sequence: CASRRDREYGYTF. The CDR3 region has the DNA TGTGCCAGCAGGCGGGACCGAGAATATGGCTACACCTTC.

J is TRBJ1-1 and V is TRBV7-2; D remains unclear. The CDR3 loop spans 14 amino acids. The germline gives CDR1 SGHTA, CDR2 FQGNSA. V lost 1 base to trimming and J lost 5 bases, with 11 bases between them. Here the CDR3 reads CASSLDRQVTEAFF. The CDR3 DNA follows: TGTGCCAGCAGCTTAGATCGTCAGGTGACTGAAGCTTTCTTT.

This clonotype was detected a few times. The chain carries TRBV10-3 and TRBJ2-1; the D gene is possibly TRBD1 (6 bases). Germline V CDR1 and CDR2: ENHRY, SYGVKD. This CDR3 has 12 residues. Trimming shortened V by 4 bases and J by 8 bases, and 9 bases separated the two germline ends. CDR3 bases: TGTGCCATCAGTGCCAGGGGCGATGAGCAGTTCTTC. Translated: CAISARGDEQFF.

The chain uses TRBV7-2 and TRBJ1-1; D remains unclear. V shed 5 bases and J shed 1 base, with 14 bases lying between them. CDR3 length equals 15 residues. The germline gives CDR1 SGHTA, CDR2 FQGNSA. The CDR3, as DNA: TGTGCCAGCAGCACCCCCCCTGCGGCGAACACTGAAGCTTTCTTT. It specifies CASSTPPAANTEAFF.

The sample holds a few counts of this clonotype. The J gene is TRBJ1-6, the V gene TRBV29-1, with 9 bases identical to TRBD1. Germline V CDR1 and CDR2: SQVTM, ANQGSEA. Unmatched junction bases numbered 7, after V lost 6 bases and J lost 10 bases. The CDR3 loop spans 13 amino acids. The CDR3 region has the DNA TGCAGCGTCATGACAGGGGGTAACTCACCCCTCCACTTT. Translated, it gives CSVMTGGNSPLHF.

V and J are TRBV6-2 or TRBV6-3 and TRBJ2-1, with 8 bases identical to TRBD2. J lost 2 bases, V lost 6 bases, and 3 bases had no gene match. The CDR3 has 14 amino acids. The V gene's germline CDR1 is MNHEY and CDR2 SVGEGT. CDR3: CASSRAGAYNEQFF. CDR3 bases: TGTGCCAGCAGCCGAGCGGGAGCCTACAATGAGCAGTTCTTC.

This clonotype was observed a few times. The chain carries TRBV7-8 and TRBJ1-1; D unresolved. Looked up from germline, CDR1 is SGHVS and CDR2 is FQNEAQ. Trimming left V 2 bases short and J 0 bases short, with 10 bases between. This CDR3 has 15 amino acids. CDR3 sequence reads: CASSLWGIMNTEAFF. The CDR3 DNA reads TGTGCCAGCAGCTTATGGGGTATAATGAACACTGAAGCTTTCTTT. The whole variable domain, remainder taken from reference TRBV7-8 and TRBJ1-1, is GAGVSQSPRYKVAKRGQDVALRCDPISGHVSLFWYQQALGQGPEFLTYFQNEAQLDKSGLPSDRFFAERPEGSVSTLKIQRTQQEDSAVYLCASSLWGIMNTEAFFGQGTRLTVV.

This clonotype was found a few times. This may be a read error: a much more frequent sequence differs by one nucleotide. The chain combines TRBV7-6 with TRBJ2-7; D unclear. The CDR3 extends over 13 amino acids. Trimming pared 0 bases from V and 3 bases from J, leaving 6 bases between. The V gene's germline CDR1 is SGHVS and CDR2 FNYEAQ. The DNA for the CDR3 is TGTGCCAGCAGCTTAGCGAGTAACTACGAGCAGTACTTC. Translation: CASSLASNYEQYF.

The chain uses TRBV20-1 and TRBJ1-6, with D unresolved. The V end was cut by 5 bases, the J end by 4 bases, with 18 bases between. The CDR3 runs 16 residues. Germline V gene lookup returns CDR1 DFQATT and CDR2 SNEGSKA (reference sequence). CDR3 sequence: CSAGLWVDGYNSPLHF. The CDR3 DNA is TGCAGTGCTGGTTTATGGGTTGACGGGTATAATTCACCCCTCCACTTT.

This chain uses TRBV23-1 with TRBJ1-3; the D is unclear. TRBV23-1 falls under the ORF class, with uncertain function. CDR3 length: 14 residues. Deletions cut 1 base from V and 5 bases from J, with 9 bases between. The CDR3: CASSQCPGRNTIYF. As DNA, the CDR3 is TGCGCCAGCAGTCAATGCCCGGGTAGAAACACCATATATTTT.

This clonotype was found a few times. This chain joins TRBV15 and TRBJ2-2, with no clear D. This CDR3 spans 15 amino acids. The ends were cut back, 1 base at V and 2 bases at J, with 8 bases in the middle. The germline V gene encodes CDR1 LNHNV and CDR2 YYDKDF (reference sequence). The CDR3: CATSRVGRNTGELFF. DNA of the CDR3: TGTGCCACCAGCAGAGTTGGCCGAAACACCGGGGAGCTGTTTTTT.